One and the same sample provided the 20 T cell receptor beta chains below, sequenced in a study of blood T cells in healthy people across ages. The second PCR ran roughly 7 to 12 cycles with a sample-barcoded 5' primer and J-beta primers. A single record per CDR3 protein comes from TCRdb applying MiXCR to the 5' RACE reads. The data contain approximately 690,000 distinct CDR3 sequences, about 54% of them singletons. Sequenced: blood. The origin of the receptors is a man in his 60s in good health.

The chain recombines TRBV20-1 with TRBJ2-4; 11 bases line up with TRBD2. The J call is doubtful: the DNA matches TRBJ2-7 better. Per the germline V gene, CDR1 is DFQATT and CDR2 is SNEGSKA (reference sequence). This CDR3 comprises 15 residues. In DNA form, the CDR3 reads TGCAGTGCTAGAGGTTTAGCGGGGGGGCCGGACGAGCAGTACTTC. As protein: CSARGLAGGPDEQYF.

The chain combines TRBV19 with TRBJ2-5; no reliable D call. Germline V gene data show CDR1 as LNHDA and CDR2 as SQIVND (reference sequence). The CDR3 sequence is 13 residues long. Trimming stripped 5 bases from V and 2 bases from J, with 9 bases between. DNA of the CDR3: TGTGCCAGTAGTTCGGACGGGCAAGAGACCCAGTACTTC. It specifies CASSSDGQETQYF.

CDR3 sequence: CSVWGSGGFYEAFF. The CDR3 nucleotides are TGCAGCGTTTGGGGCTCGGGGGGCTTCTATGAAGCTTTCTTT. V and J are TRBV29-1 and TRBJ1-1, with D possibly TRBD1 on 6 matching bases. Looked up from germline, CDR1 is SQVTM and CDR2 is ANQGSEA. Trimming removed 5 bases at V and 7 bases at J, with 20 bases between. This CDR3 contains 14 residues. Combining the CDR3 with reference TRBV29-1 and TRBJ1-1 gives the whole variable domain SAVISQKPSRDICQRGTSLTIQCQVDSQVTMMFWYRQQPGQSLTLIATANQGSEATYESGFVIDKFPISRPNLTFSTLTVSNMSPEDSSIYLCSVWGSGGFYEAFFGQGTRLTVV.

In DNA form, the CDR3 reads TGTGCCAGCAGTTTCAACAGGGGTCGGGCTTTCTTT. Residues: CASSFNRGRAFF. The gene calls are TRBV12-3 or TRBV12-4 and TRBJ1-1; 7 nucleotides agree with TRBD1. V trimming: 3 bases; J trimming: 11 bases; junction bases outside the gene matches: 6. The CDR3 runs 12 residues.

V usage is TRBV27 and J usage is TRBJ1-1, with D unclear. CDR3 length equals 13 residues. Germline V lookup: CDR1 MNHEY, CDR2 SMNVEV (reference sequence). Trimming left V 1 base short and J 5 bases short, with 8 bases between. The DNA for the CDR3 is TGTGCCAGCAGTTTATTGTCGTGGACTGAAGCTTTCTTT. Translating it yields CASSLLSWTEAFF.

This clonotype was seen just once. The rearrangement joins TRBV19 to TRBJ1-2; 7 bases are a match to TRBD1. This CDR3 has 13 amino acids. Germline CDR1 is LNHDA and CDR2 is SQIVND (reference sequence). V dropped 6 bases and J dropped 4; count of bases not matched to a gene: 5. CDR3 nucleotide sequence: TGTGCCAGTAGAACGGGACAGTCCTATGGCTACACCTTC. This sequence encodes CASRTGQSYGYTF. Using reference TRBV19 and TRBJ1-2 for the parts outside the CDR3, the full variable domain is DGGITQSPKYLFRKEGQNVTLSCEQNLNHDAMYWYRQDPGQGLRLIYYSQIVNDFQKGDIAEGYSVSREKKESFPLTVTSAQKNPTAFYLCASRTGQSYGYTFGSGTRLTVV.

This chain uses TRBV7-9 with TRBJ2-7; D gene ambiguous. The CDR3 has 12 residues. Trimming removed 5 bases at V and 7 bases at J, with 12 bases between. Germline V gene sequence: CDR1 SEHNR, CDR2 FQNEAQ (reference sequence). The CDR3 spells CASSRWPAEQYF. CDR3 in DNA: TGTGCCAGCAGCCGATGGCCGGCTGAGCAGTACTTC.

This clonotype has a single count. The chain combines TRBV20-1 with TRBJ2-7; the match to TRBD2 covers 8 bases. The trim removed 1 base at V and 6 bases at J, leaving 8 bases unmatched. Looked up from germline, CDR1 is DFQATT and CDR2 is SNEGSKA (reference sequence). The CDR3 has 14 amino acids. As DNA, the CDR3 is TGCAGTGCTAGAGGCCGGGGGGGGCCATTCGAGCAGTACTTC. This codes for CSARGRGGPFEQYF.

This clonotype was recorded once. The V gene is TRBV11-2, the J gene TRBJ1-4; the D gene is possibly TRBD1 (5 bases). V lost 10 bases and J lost 0, with 12 bases in between. The germline V gene has CDR1 SGHAT and CDR2 FQNNGV. The CDR3 is made up of 14 amino acids. The CDR3 region is CATGRGATNEKLFF. CDR3 coding DNA: TGTGCCACCGGACGGGGGGCAACTAATGAAAAACTGTTTTTT.

The V gene is TRBV18, the J gene TRBJ1-2; D is perhaps TRBD1 (6 bases). This CDR3 spans 15 amino acids. Looked up from germline, CDR1 is KGHSH and CDR2 is LQKENI. V shed 5 bases and J shed 8 bases, with 21 bases lying between them. The chain's CDR3 is CASSREGDGGRGYTF. CDR3 nucleotide sequence: TGTGCCAGCTCAAGGGAGGGGGACGGAGGCCGAGGCTACACCTTC.

In its sample, this clonotype was seen a few times. V and J are TRBV7-2 and TRBJ2-7; D may match TRBD1 or TRBD2 (5 bases each). CDR1 is SGHTA, CDR2 FQGNSA, per germline. The CDR3 is made up of 16 amino acids. V was clipped by 5 bases and J by 0 bases, with 17 bases between them. The CDR3 loop is CASSRRQGSGSYEQYF. The CDR3 bases are TGTGCCAGCAGCCGGCGGCAGGGCAGCGGCTCCTACGAGCAGTACTTC.

The chain couples TRBV29-1 to TRBJ2-7; D is uncertain. Trimming cost V 4 bases and J 3 bases, with 13 bases left between them. Germline loops: CDR1 SQVTM, CDR2 ANQGSEA. The CDR3 extends over 13 amino acids. CDR3 in amino acids: CSVVLDGNYEQYF. CDR3 nucleotide sequence: TGCAGCGTTGTATTGGACGGTAACTACGAGCAGTACTTC.

This sequence joins TRBV11-2 and TRBJ2-3; unclear D gene. This CDR3 spans 15 amino acids. Trimming removed 5 bases from V and 0 bases from J, with 12 bases in between. CDR1 is SGHAT, CDR2 FQNNGV, per germline. The CDR3 sequence: CASSTDSASTDTQYF. In DNA form, the CDR3 reads TGTGCCAGCAGCACAGACTCGGCCAGCACAGATACGCAGTATTTT.

This clonotype was detected only a few times. The V call is TRBV3-1, the J call TRBJ2-5; tentatively, D is TRBD2 (6 bases). CDR3 size: 15 residues. With 5 bases removed from V and 4 bases from J, the gap between germline ends came to 17 bases. Germline-derived CDR1 and CDR2 are LGHDT and YNNKEL (reference sequence). CDR3 sequence (DNA): TGTGCCAGCAGCATGGGTCTTTTGGGGGGAGAGACCCAGTACTTC. Its protein product is CASSMGLLGGETQYF.

This sequence joins TRBV20-1 and TRBJ2-1; D unclear. The CDR3 covers 13 residues. CDR1 and CDR2 (germline): DFQATT, SNEGSKA (reference sequence). V lost 7 bases, J lost 7 bases, and 17 bases lay in between. The CDR3 DNA is TGCAGTGGGCCCCCTAGACTCAGAAATGAGCAGTTCTTC. This codes for CSGPPRLRNEQFF.

There are a few counts of this clonotype. The chain has TRBV20-1 and TRBJ2-7; tentative D call: TRBD1 (5 bases). The J call may be incorrect, as the DNA end agrees better with TRBJ2-5. Germline loops: CDR1 DFQATT, CDR2 SNEGSKA (reference sequence). This CDR3 spans 16 amino acids. The CDR3 spells CSASPSQGAFQETQYF. In DNA, the CDR3 is TGCAGTGCTAGCCCCAGTCAGGGTGCCTTTCAAGAGACCCAGTACTTC.

The genes are TRBV15 and TRBJ1-4; 9 positions agree with TRBD1. With 5 bases clipped from V and 8 bases from J, the junction kept 6 bases outside the gene matches. Germline V gene sequence: CDR1 LNHNV, CDR2 YYDKDF (reference sequence). This CDR3 has 14 amino acids. CDR3 bases: TGTGCCACCAGCGTACAGGGGGCGCGGGAAAAACTGTTTTTT. Its protein is CATSVQGAREKLFF.

This chain uses TRBV28 with TRBJ2-5; TRBD2 might be the D (6 bases). The V and J ends lost 6 bases and 10 bases respectively, with 21 bases between them. Germline V gene lookup returns CDR1 MDHEN and CDR2 SYDVKM. The CDR3 has 14 amino acids. CDR3 protein: CASSQGTPGGIQYF. The CDR3, as DNA: TGTGCCAGCAGCCAAGGGACTCCAGGTGGGATCCAGTACTTC.

The chain's CDR3 is CASSFVGNEQFF. DNA of the CDR3: TGCGCCAGCAGTTTTGTCGGGAATGAGCAGTTCTTC. The gene calls are TRBV5-1 and TRBJ2-1; no clear D. V was cut by 5 bases and J by 7 bases, with 10 bases left in between. The CDR3 is made up of 12 amino acids. The germline V gene encodes CDR1 SGHRS and CDR2 YFSETQ.

In this sample, this clonotype turned up once. The rearrangement joins TRBV5-1 to TRBJ2-1; TRBD2 might be the D (7 bases). Per germline, CDR1 SGHRS and CDR2 YFSETQ. CDR3 length equals 13 residues. V was cut by 2 bases and J by 10 bases, with 13 bases left in between. The CDR3 DNA is TGCGCCAGCAGCTTCCACGGGGGGCGCGAGCAGTTCTTC. Translating it yields CASSFHGGREQFF.